The sequence of this T cell receptor (beta chain) was determined in a study of blood T cell repertoires in COVID-19. Study-level background: COVID-19 samples from acute and convalescent phases originated in the United States, Italy and Spain. From T cells, B-cell-depleted T cells, or PBMCs came the material, which was cDNA or gDNA.

Donors of Cohort 3 who recovered were those that had two negative PCRs, clearance, or symptom resolution. The authors' processing: Estimates of nucleated cell counts were drawn from the amplification of reference gene primers. The repertoire was sequenced with immunoSEQ multiplex PCR; TCRdb's copy has only in-frame clones and lacks some. V and J calls and clone size are as listed in that table; D and trimming were resolved from the DNA. The sample lists about 200,000 clones; roughly 90% were seen once. The CDR3 has 15 amino acids. V dropped 6 bases and J dropped 6; count of bases not matched to a gene: 10. The germline V gene encodes CDR1 MNHEY and CDR2 SMNVEV (reference sequence).

The clonotype was recovered from a woman younger than 35 who had recovered from COVID-19. This chain uses TRBV27 with TRBJ2-1; 8 positions agree with TRBD1. Material: PBMCs or T cells enriched from blood (not recorded which). CDR3 DNA sequence: TGTGCCAGCAGCCCTCTGGACAGGGCGGGCAATGAGCAGTTCTTC. It specifies CASSPLDRAGNEQFF.